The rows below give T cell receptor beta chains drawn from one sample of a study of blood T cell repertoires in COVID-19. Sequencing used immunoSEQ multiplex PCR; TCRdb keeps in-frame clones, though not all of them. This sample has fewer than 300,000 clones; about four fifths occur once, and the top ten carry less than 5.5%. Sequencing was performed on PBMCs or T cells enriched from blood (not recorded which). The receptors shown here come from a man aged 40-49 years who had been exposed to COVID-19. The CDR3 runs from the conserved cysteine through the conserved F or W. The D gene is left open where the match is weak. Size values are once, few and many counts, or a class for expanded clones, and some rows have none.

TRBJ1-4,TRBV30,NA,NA,CAWTGSTNEKLFF,TGTGCCTGGACAGGCAGTACTAATGAAAAACTGTTTTTT
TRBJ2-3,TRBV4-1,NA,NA,CASSQEYTDTQYF,TGCGCCAGCAGCCAAGAATACACAGATACGCAGTATTTT
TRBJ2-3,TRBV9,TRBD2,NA,CASSVAVSGSTDTQYF,TGTGCCAGCAGCGTAGCTGTCAGCGGGAGTACAGATACGCAGTATTTT
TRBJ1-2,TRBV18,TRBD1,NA,CASSPGTVHGYTF,TGTGCCAGCTCACCCGGGACAGTCCATGGCTACACCTTC
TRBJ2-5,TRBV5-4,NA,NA,CASTPEASQETQYF,TGTGCCAGCACCCCGGAGGCTAGCCAAGAGACCCAGTACTTC
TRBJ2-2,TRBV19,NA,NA,CASSVRGWSAYTGELFF,TGTGCCAGTAGTGTAAGGGGGTGGTCCGCTTACACCGGGGAGCTGTTTTTT
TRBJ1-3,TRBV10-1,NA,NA,CASSPRDSGNTIYF,TGCGCCAGCAGCCCTCGGGACTCTGGAAACACCATATATTTT
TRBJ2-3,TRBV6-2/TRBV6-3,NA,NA,CASSHRGGGTSTDTQYF,TGTGCCAGCAGCCACAGGGGAGGAGGCACTAGCACAGATACGCAGTATTTT
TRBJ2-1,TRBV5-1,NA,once,CASSLRPSAYNEQFF,TGCGCCAGCAGCTTGCGTCCTAGCGCCTACAATGAGCAGTTCTTC
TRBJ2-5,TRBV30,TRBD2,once,CAWRKLAQETQYF,TGTGCCTGGAGAAAACTAGCGCAAGAGACCCAGTACTTC
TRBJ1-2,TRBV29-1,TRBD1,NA,CSVAQGMGYGYTF,TGCAGCGTTGCACAGGGGATGGGCTATGGCTACACCTTC
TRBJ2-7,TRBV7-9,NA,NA,CASSPSGGYEQYF,TGTGCCAGCAGCCCAAGCGGAGGCTACGAGCAGTACTTC
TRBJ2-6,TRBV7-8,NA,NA,CASSLAWGLGRSGANVLTF,TGTGCCAGCAGCTTAGCCTGGGGGCTCGGACGGTCTGGGGCCAACGTCCTGACTTTC
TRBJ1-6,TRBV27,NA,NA,CASRLLGNTGNSPLHF,TGTGCCAGCAGACTACTCGGAAATACCGGCAATTCACCCCTCCACTTT
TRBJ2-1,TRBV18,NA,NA,CTSSPLPDSGFF,TGTACCAGCTCACCCCTCCCGGACTCGGGGTTCTTC
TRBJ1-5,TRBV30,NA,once,CAWRADSNQPQHF,TGTGCCTGGAGGGCGGATAGCAATCAGCCCCAGCATTTT
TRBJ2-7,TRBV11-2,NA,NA,CASSLDTGAYEQYF,TGTGCCAGCAGCTTAGATACAGGCGCCTACGAGCAGTACTTC
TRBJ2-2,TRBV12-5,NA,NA,CASRGRETTGELFF,TGTGCCTCAAGGGGGAGGGAGACCACCGGGGAGCTGTTTTTT
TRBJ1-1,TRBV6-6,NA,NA,CASTPREAWSAFF,TGTGCCAGCACTCCCAGAGAGGCGTGGAGTGCTTTCTTT
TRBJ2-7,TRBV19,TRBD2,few,CASGGRAYEQYF,TGTGCCAGTGGAGGGAGGGCCTACGAGCAGTACTTC
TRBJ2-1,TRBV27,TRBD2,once,CASSFSTGGNEQFF,TGTGCCAGCAGTTTCTCAACGGGAGGTAATGAGCAGTTCTTC
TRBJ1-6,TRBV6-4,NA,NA,CASSERQQCTLHF,TGTGCCAGCAGTGAGCGACAGCAATGCACCCTCCACTTT
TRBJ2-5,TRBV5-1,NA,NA,CASSLVPGAQETQYF,TGCGCCAGCAGCTTGGTTCCGGGAGCCCAAGAGACCCAGTACTTC
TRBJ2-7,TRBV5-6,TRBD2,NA,CASSFLGRVLGEQYF,TGTGCCAGCAGCTTTCTCGGGAGGGTCCTTGGGGAGCAGTACTTC
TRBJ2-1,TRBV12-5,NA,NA,CASGLYSARDEQFF,TGTGCTAGTGGTTTGTACAGCGCCAGGGATGAGCAGTTCTTC
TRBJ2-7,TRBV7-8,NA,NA,CASSQSQVHSYEQYF,TGTGCCAGCAGCCAATCACAGGTTCACTCCTACGAGCAGTACTTC
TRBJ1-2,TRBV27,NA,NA,CASSPGVYPSWLLSGYTF,TGTGCCAGCAGTCCCGGGGTCTATCCTAGCTGGTTGTTGAGTGGCTACACCTTC
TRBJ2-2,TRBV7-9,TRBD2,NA,CASSQVPSGLGELFF,TGTGCCAGCAGCCAAGTGCCTAGCGGGCTAGGTGAGCTGTTTTTT
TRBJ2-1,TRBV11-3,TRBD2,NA,CASSAGGSYNEQFF,TGTGCCAGCAGCGCGGGAGGCTCCTACAATGAGCAGTTCTTC
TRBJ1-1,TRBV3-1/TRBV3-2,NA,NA,CASSPHARRDSEAFF,TGTGCCAGCAGCCCCCATGCAAGGAGGGATTCTGAAGCTTTCTTT
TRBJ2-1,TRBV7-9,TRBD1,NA,CASSLDRAVDEQFF,TGTGCCAGCAGCCTCGACAGGGCCGTGGATGAGCAGTTCTTC
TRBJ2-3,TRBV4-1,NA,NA,CASSQYQGLADTQYF,TGCGCCAGCAGCCAATACCAGGGATTGGCGGATACGCAGTATTTT
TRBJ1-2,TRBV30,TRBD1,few,CAWRQGDNYGYTF,TGTGCCTGGAGACAGGGGGATAACTATGGCTACACCTTC